One T cell receptor beta chain is described in this entry. Some clones are missing from TCRdb's copy, which holds only in-frame ones; the method was immunoSEQ multiplex PCR. The data show about 100,000 clones, about 80% seen once. This sample is part of a study of blood T cell repertoires in COVID-19. Study-level background: Sample material is recorded as cDNA or gDNA derived from T cells, B-cell-depleted T cells, or PBMCs.

This CDR3 has 18 amino acids. Material: peripheral blood. The origin of this receptor is a human donor in a cohort sampled during active COVID-19. This chain connects TRBV21-1 to TRBJ2-7; TRBD1 is the table's D call and was not checked against the DNA. TRBV21-1 constitutes a pseudogene. CDR3 protein: CASSKEDTGANKDYEQYF. CDR3 nucleotide sequence: TGTGCCAGCAGCAAAGAAGATACAGGGGCCAACAAAGACTACGAGCAGTACTTC.